One sample yielded the 9 T cell receptor beta chains listed below, sequenced in a study of T-cell memory formation after mild COVID-19. One entry per CDR3 protein, called by TCRdb with MiXCR from the 5' RACE reads. The repertoire holds around 130,000 distinct CDR3 sequences, with about 18% as singletons. Sequenced input: PBMCs or a T cell subset sorted from them (not recorded which). The source of these receptors is a man between 18 and 35 years old who had mild COVID-19 (a few samples of this study predate the infection). Cell type and time point are not known.

The chain employs TRBV30 and TRBJ1-2, with TRBD1 as a possible D gene (5 bases). The CDR3 has 12 residues. V was trimmed by 2 bases and J by 4 bases, leaving 8 bases between them. Germline loops: CDR1 GTSNPN, CDR2 SVGIG (reference sequence). The CDR3 is CAWSRDGYGYTF. The CDR3, as DNA: TGTGCCTGGAGTCGGGACGGCTATGGCTACACCTTC.

This clonotype was seen a handful of times. The J gene is TRBJ2-3, the V gene TRBV27, with D unresolved. The V end was cut by 3 bases, the J end by 2 bases, with 12 bases between. The CDR3 has 15 amino acids. CDR1 and CDR2 (germline): MNHEY, SMNVEV (reference sequence). Here the CDR3 DNA reads TGTGCCAGCAGTTTCGGGCAGCCCTTCACAGATACGCAGTATTTT. This codes for CASSFGQPFTDTQYF.

This clonotype was seen only a few times. The chain is built from TRBV20-1 and TRBJ2-7; 7 nucleotides line up with TRBD1. CDR1 and CDR2 from the germline V gene are DFQATT and SNEGSKA (reference sequence). V lost 5 bases and J lost 3; bases outside the gene matches: 7. CDR3 length: 13 residues. CDR3 amino acids: CSAPGDSGYEQYF. Written as DNA, the CDR3 is TGCAGTGCTCCTGGGGACAGTGGCTACGAGCAGTACTTC.

At least ten counts were recorded for this clonotype. The chain carries TRBV7-2 and TRBJ2-3, with D perhaps given as TRBD1 or TRBD2 (5 bases each). The CDR3 is 13 amino acids. Deletions cut 4 bases from V and 2 bases from J, with 7 bases between. Germline V gene sequence: CDR1 SGHTA, CDR2 FQGNSA. The CDR3 bases are TGTGCCAGCAGCTGGGACCACACAGATACGCAGTATTTT. This translates into CASSWDHTDTQYF.

Judged by abundance, this clonotype is medium-sized. The gene calls are TRBV20-1 and TRBJ2-5; either TRBD1 or TRBD2 may supply D (6 bases each). Germline V gene data show CDR1 as DFQATT and CDR2 as SNEGSKA (reference sequence). There are 12 residues in the CDR3. V lost 3 bases and J lost 3, with 8 bases in between. CDR3 in DNA: TGCAGTGCTAGGGGGGGCGAAGAGACCCAGTACTTC. Protein sequence: CSARGGEETQYF.

The rearrangement links TRBV4-3 to TRBJ2-1, with 8 bases lining up with TRBD2. The CDR3 loop spans 14 amino acids. J gave up 11 bases and V 1 base, and 7 bases lay outside the gene matches. The germline V gene encodes CDR1 LGHNA and CDR2 YSLEER. CDR3 sequence reads: CASSQVPFSGKQFF. For the CDR3, the DNA is TGCGCCAGCAGCCAAGTTCCTTTTAGCGGGAAGCAGTTCTTC.

J is TRBJ1-6 and V is TRBV12-3 or TRBV12-4; tentative D call: TRBD1 (6 bases). CDR3 size: 15 residues. V was trimmed by 1 base and J by 6 bases, leaving 10 bases between them. CDR3 protein: CASSLGQGINSPLHF. The CDR3, as DNA: TGTGCCAGCAGTTTAGGGCAGGGGATTAATTCACCCCTCCACTTT.

This clonotype was seen a handful of times. The gene calls are TRBV15 and TRBJ2-5; the D call may be TRBD1 or TRBD2 (6 bases each). In germline, CDR1 is LNHNV, CDR2 YYDKDF (reference sequence). This CDR3 has 17 residues. V shed 0 bases and J shed 5 bases, with 19 bases lying between them. CDR3 bases: TGTGCCACCAGCAGAGATTTATCGGGGGCAGCGCCGGAGACCCAGTACTTC. Translated, it gives CATSRDLSGAAPETQYF.

V is TRBV11-2 and J is TRBJ1-1; D might be TRBD1 (5 bases). Germline values: CDR1 SGHAT, CDR2 FQNNGV. This CDR3 comprises 13 residues. Trimming pared 5 bases from V and 4 bases from J, leaving 11 bases between. CDR3 sequence reads: CASSPERGTEAFF. For the CDR3, the DNA is TGTGCCAGCAGCCCCGAGAGGGGCACTGAAGCTTTCTTT.